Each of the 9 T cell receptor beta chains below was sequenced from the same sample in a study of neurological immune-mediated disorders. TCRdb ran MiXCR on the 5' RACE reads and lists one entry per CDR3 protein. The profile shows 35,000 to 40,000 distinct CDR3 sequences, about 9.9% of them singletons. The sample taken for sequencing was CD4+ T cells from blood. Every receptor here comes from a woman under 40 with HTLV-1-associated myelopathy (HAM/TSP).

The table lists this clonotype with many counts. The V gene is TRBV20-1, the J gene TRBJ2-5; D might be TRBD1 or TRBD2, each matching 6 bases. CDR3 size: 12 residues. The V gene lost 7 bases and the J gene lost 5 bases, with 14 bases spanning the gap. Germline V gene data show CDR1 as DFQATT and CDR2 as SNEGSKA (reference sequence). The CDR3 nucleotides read TGCAGTGTGACGGGGGCGATCGAGACCCAGTACTTC. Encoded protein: CSVTGAIETQYF.

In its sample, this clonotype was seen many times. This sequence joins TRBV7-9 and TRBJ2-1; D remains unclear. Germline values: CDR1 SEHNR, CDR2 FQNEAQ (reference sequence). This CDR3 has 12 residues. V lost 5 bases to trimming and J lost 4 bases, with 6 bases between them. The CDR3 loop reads CASSPLYNEQFF. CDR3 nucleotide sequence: TGTGCCAGCAGCCCGCTTTACAATGAGCAGTTCTTC.

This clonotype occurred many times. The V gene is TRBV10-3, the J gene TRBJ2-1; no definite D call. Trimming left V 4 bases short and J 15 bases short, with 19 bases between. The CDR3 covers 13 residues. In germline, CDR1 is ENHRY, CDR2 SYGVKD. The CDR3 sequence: CAISGRPRVSLFF. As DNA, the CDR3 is TGTGCCATCAGTGGGCGGCCTAGGGTCAGCCTGTTCTTC.

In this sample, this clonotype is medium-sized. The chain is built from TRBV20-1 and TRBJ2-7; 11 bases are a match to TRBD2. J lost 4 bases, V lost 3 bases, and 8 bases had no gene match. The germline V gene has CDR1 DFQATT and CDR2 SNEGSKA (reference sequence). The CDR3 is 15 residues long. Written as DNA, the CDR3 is TGCAGTGCTAGTGGAGCCGGGACTAGCGGATACGAGCAGTACTTC. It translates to CSASGAGTSGYEQYF.

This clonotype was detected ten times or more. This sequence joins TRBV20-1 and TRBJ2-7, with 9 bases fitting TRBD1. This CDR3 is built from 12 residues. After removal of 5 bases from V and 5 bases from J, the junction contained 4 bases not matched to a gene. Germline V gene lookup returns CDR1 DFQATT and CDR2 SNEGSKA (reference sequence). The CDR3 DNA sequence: TGCAGTGCTGCCGGGACAGGGCACGAGCAGTACTTC. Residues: CSAAGTGHEQYF.

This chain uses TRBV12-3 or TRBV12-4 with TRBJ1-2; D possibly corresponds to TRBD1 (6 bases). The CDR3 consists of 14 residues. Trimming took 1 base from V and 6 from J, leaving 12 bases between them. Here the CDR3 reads CASSLVRGINGYTF. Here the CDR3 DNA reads TGTGCCAGCAGTTTAGTCAGGGGTATCAATGGCTACACCTTC.

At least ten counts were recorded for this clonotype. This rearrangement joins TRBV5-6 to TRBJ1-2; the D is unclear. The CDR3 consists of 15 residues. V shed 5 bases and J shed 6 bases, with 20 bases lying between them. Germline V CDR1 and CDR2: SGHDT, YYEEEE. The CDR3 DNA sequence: TGTGCCAGCAGACAACTAACCCCCAGGTCCCATGGCTACACCTTC. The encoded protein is CASRQLTPRSHGYTF.

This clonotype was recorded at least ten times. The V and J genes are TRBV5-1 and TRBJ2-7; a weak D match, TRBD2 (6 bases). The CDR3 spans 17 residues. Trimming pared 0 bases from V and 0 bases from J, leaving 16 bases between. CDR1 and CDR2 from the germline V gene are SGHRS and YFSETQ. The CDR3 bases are TGCGCCAGCAGCTTGGCAATTCGCGGGGATAGCTCCTACGAGCAGTACTTC. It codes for CASSLAIRGDSSYEQYF.

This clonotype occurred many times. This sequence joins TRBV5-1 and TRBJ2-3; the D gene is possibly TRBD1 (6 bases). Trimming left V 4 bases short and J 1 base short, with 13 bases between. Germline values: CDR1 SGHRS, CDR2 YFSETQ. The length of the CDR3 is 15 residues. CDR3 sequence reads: CASSGNRDRTDTQYF. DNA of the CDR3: TGCGCCAGCAGCGGAAACAGGGACCGCACAGATACGCAGTATTTT.